This T cell receptor beta chain was obtained from a study of response to subunit inactivated influenza vaccine. TCRdb re-called the RT-PCR reads through MiXCR, storing one row per CDR3 protein. There are hundreds of thousands of distinct CDR3 sequences in the sample; approximately 14% occur only once, and 7.5% to 9% lies in the top ten. This CDR3 region has 15 residues. Germline CDR1 SGHRS, CDR2 YFSETQ. Trimming left V 2 bases short and J 4 bases short, with 15 bases between. The clonotype comes from a man aged 45 to 65 who received an inactivated influenza vaccine. This chain links TRBV5-1 with TRBJ2-5, with a possible D match to TRBD1 (6 bases). The sequencing used PBMCs from blood, collected 14 to 15 days before vaccination. CDR3 in amino acids: CASSLQGRNGETQYF. In DNA form, the CDR3 reads TGCGCCAGCAGCTTACAGGGTAGGAATGGAGAGACCCAGTACTTC.